A selection of T cell receptor beta chains follows, all from one sample in a study of blood T cells in healthy people across ages. Each CDR3 protein gets one entry after TCRdb re-called the 5' RACE reads with MiXCR. Among about 750,000 distinct CDR3 sequences listed, 53% were seen once. The sample consisted of blood. The receptors come from a man older than 75 in good health. The CDR3 runs from the conserved cysteine through the conserved F or W. A D gene is named only where the DNA matches it firmly.

d_call,j_call,v_call,cdr3_aa,cdr3_nt
TRBD1,TRBJ1-4,TRBV7-9,CASSYTGTGQSEKLFF,TGTGCCAGCAGCTACACCGGGACAGGACAGAGTGAAAAACTGTTTTTT
TRBD1,TRBJ1-4,TRBV25-1,CASSDRTGETNEKLFF,TGTGCCAGCAGTGATCGGACAGGCGAAACTAATGAAAAACTGTTTTTT
-,TRBJ2-5,TRBV3-1,CASSQGLVAQCF,TGTGCCAGCAGCCAAGGACTCGTGGCCCAGTGCTTC
TRBD1,TRBJ1-2,TRBV6-1,CASRMSTGVVGYGYTF,TGTGCCAGCAGAATGAGCACAGGGGTGGTTGGCTATGGCTACACCTTC
-,TRBJ2-3,TRBV6-5,CASSYDFDDTQYF,TGTGCCAGCAGTTACGACTTCGACGATACGCAGTATTTT
TRBD2,TRBJ2-7,TRBV20-1,CSARDSGGGPSYEQYF,TGCAGTGCTAGAGATTCAGGCGGGGGACCTTCCTACGAGCAGTACTTC
-,TRBJ2-7,TRBV21-1,CASSKRETAYEQYF,TGTGCCAGCAGCAAAAGAGAGACAGCCTACGAGCAGTACTTC
-,TRBJ2-5,TRBV7-9,CASSSLDKAQETQYF,TGTGCCAGCAGCTCACTAGATAAGGCACAAGAGACCCAGTACTTC
-,TRBJ2-1,TRBV7-3,CASSLRAAGAGGNEQFF,TGTGCCAGCAGCTTAAGGGCCGCGGGGGCCGGGGGAAATGAGCAGTTCTTC
-,TRBJ1-6,TRBV29-1,CSVRAASSQSPLHF,TGCAGCGTTCGGGCAGCCAGTTCGCAATCACCCCTCCACTTT
-,TRBJ1-5,TRBV7-3,CASSLSPNQPQHF,TGTGCCAGCAGCTTAAGCCCTAATCAGCCCCAGCATTTT
TRBD1,TRBJ2-3,TRBV5-1,CASSLGTTGDLDTQYF,TGCGCCAGCAGCTTGGGGACGACAGGGGACTTAGATACGCAGTATTTT
-,TRBJ2-5,TRBV14,CASSKWERQETQYF,TGTGCCAGCAGCAAATGGGAGCGGCAAGAGACCCAGTACTTC